This TCR beta chain was identified in a study of CD8 T cells in ankylosing spondylitis. General study findings and limits: About 8 highly homologous variants formed a TCR beta motif that appeared characteristic of ankylosing spondylitis blood.

Each CDR3 protein gets one entry after TCRdb re-called the 5' RACE reads with MiXCR. Of roughly 170,000 distinct CDR3 sequences in the sample, 9.8% were seen once. Points on this clonotype: Antigen: not known.

Material: blood, either unsorted or a sorted T cell fraction (not recorded which). This sequence was found in a female donor with ankylosing spondylitis or in good health (not recorded which).

The CDR3 loop reads CASSLVWTGAYEQYF. The CDR3 nucleotides are TGTGCCAGCAGCTTAGTATGGACAGGTGCCTACGAGCAGTACTTC. The chain carries TRBV7-8 and TRBJ2-7, with 7 bases fitting TRBD1. CDR1 is SGHVS and CDR2 is FQNEAQ in the germline V gene. With 1 base clipped from V and 2 bases from J, the junction kept 5 bases outside the gene matches. The CDR3 has 15 amino acids.